This T cell receptor beta chain appears in the sequencing data of a study of patients and donors after allogeneic stem cell transplantation. This clonotype was observed a handful of times. TCRdb called the RT-PCR reads again in MiXCR, with one record for every CDR3 protein. The sample includes 9,000 to 10,000 distinct CDR3 sequences, roughly 5.8% of them seen just once. In germline, CDR1 is SEHNR, CDR2 FQNEAQ (reference sequence). Trimming took 2 bases from V and 7 from J, leaving 15 bases between them. CDR3 length: 15 residues. This TCR was sampled from a human donor who was either an allogeneic HSCT recipient or a stem cell or donor lymphocyte infusion donor (not recorded which). It is not recorded whose cells these are; they may come from a transplant donor. The sequenced sample was blood, either unsorted or a sorted T cell fraction (not recorded which). The V gene is TRBV7-9, the J gene TRBJ2-1, with D possibly being TRBD1 or TRBD2 (5 bases each). The CDR3 DNA follows: TGTGCCAGCAGCTTAACTCCGAGGGGAGAGAATGAGCAGTTCTTC. Protein product: CASSLTPRGENEQFF.